Listed below are T cell receptor beta chains from one sample, sequenced in a study of cytomegalovirus exposure and HLA in healthy donors. Sequenced by immunoSEQ multiplex PCR; TCRdb stores in-frame clones only, minus some. The sample has around 84,000 clones, around 77% seen once. The sequencing sample was made of PBMCs. The receptor set was obtained from a man between 45 and 60 years old in good health and CMV-seronegative. The CDR3 runs from the conserved cysteine through the conserved F or W. The D gene is left open where the match is weak. A row's size may be missing; if present it is once, few, many or a size class.

cdr3_aa cdr3_nt v_call clone_size j_call d_call
CAGSYSGGAVGELFF TGTGCCGGCAGTTACAGCGGGGGGGCCGTCGGGGAGCTGTTTTTT TRBV5-6 . TRBJ2-2 TRBD2
CASSEAANQPQHF TGTGCCAGCAGTGAAGCAGCCAATCAGCCCCAGCATTTT TRBV6-1 . TRBJ1-5 .
CASSLGTGSGNTIYF TGTGCCAGCAGCCTAGGGACAGGGAGTGGAAACACCATATATTTT TRBV7-6 . TRBJ1-3 TRBD1
CAWRGGNEKLFF TGTGCCTGGAGAGGAGGGAACGAAAAACTGTTTTTT TRBV30 few TRBJ1-4 .
CASSFGLAGGPTDTQYF TGTGCCAGCAGCTTCGGACTAGCGGGGGGGCCCACAGATACGCAGTATTTT TRBV7-6 . TRBJ2-3 TRBD2
CASSSRLEAFF TGTGCCAGCAGTTCCCGGTTAGAAGCTTTCTTT TRBV27 . TRBJ1-1 .
CASSLSPGQGGRVYGYTF TGTGCCAGCAGTTTATCGCCGGGACAGGGGGGGAGAGTCTATGGCTACACCTTC TRBV27 . TRBJ1-2 TRBD1
CASGNLGQGNTEAFF TGTGCCAGCGGCAACCTGGGACAGGGCAACACTGAAGCTTTCTTT TRBV6-5 . TRBJ1-1 TRBD1
CASSQGGADYSNQPQHF TGCGCCAGCAGCCAAGGGGGAGCAGATTATAGCAATCAGCCCCAGCATTTT TRBV4-3 . TRBJ1-5 .
CASSRLDWEQFF TGTGCCAGCAGCCGACTGGACTGGGAGCAGTTCTTC TRBV9 . TRBJ2-1 .
CASSPGTGGCREQYF TGTGCCAGCAGCCCCGGGACAGGGGGCTGTCGGGAGCAGTACTTC TRBV4-2 . TRBJ2-5 TRBD1
CASSSPGLAREQFF TGTGCCAGCAGCTCACCGGGACTAGCTCGCGAGCAGTTCTTC TRBV11-3 . TRBJ2-1 TRBD2
CASSAAGFYGYTF TGTGCCAGCAGTGCAGCAGGGTTTTATGGCTACACCTTC TRBV6-5 medium-sized TRBJ1-2 .
CASSLRTSGSSYNEQFF TGTGCCAGCAGTTTACGGACTAGCGGGAGCTCCTACAATGAGCAGTTCTTC TRBV27 . TRBJ2-1 TRBD2
CASSAWGQVAEQYF TGTGCCAGCAGTGCCTGGGGACAGGTGGCCGAGCAGTACTTC TRBV28 . TRBJ2-7 TRBD1
CASSPIQANQPQHF TGTGCCAGCTCACCAATACAGGCAAATCAGCCCCAGCATTTT TRBV18 . TRBJ1-5 .
CASRRTGYEQYF TGTGCCAGCAGGCGAACAGGGTACGAGCAGTACTTC TRBV28 . TRBJ2-7 .
CASSLDGYNEQFF TGCGCCAGCAGCTTGGACGGCTACAATGAGCAGTTCTTC TRBV5-1 . TRBJ2-1 .
CSVEWGRDYGYTF TGCAGCGTTGAATGGGGCAGGGACTATGGCTACACCTTC TRBV29-1 . TRBJ1-2 .
CASSYSKGQKGQPQHF TGTGCCAGCAGTTACTCGAAGGGGCAGAAAGGACAGCCCCAGCATTTT TRBV6-6 . TRBJ1-5 .
CARGGEGYEQYF TGTGCCCGCGGGGGTGAAGGCTACGAGCAGTACTTC TRBV6-1 . TRBJ2-7 TRBD2
CASSPPLSGVDTQYF TGTGCCAGCAGCCCACCCCTCAGCGGGGTCGATACGCAGTATTTT TRBV14 . TRBJ2-3 TRBD2
CASSKDRGPANQPQHF TGTGCCAGCAGTAAGGACAGGGGCCCCGCAAATCAGCCCCAGCATTTT TRBV28 . TRBJ1-5 TRBD1
CASSGRGQVGEGEKLFF TGTGCCAGCAGTGGCAGGGGGCAAGTAGGTGAAGGTGAAAAACTGTTTTTT TRBV6-1 few TRBJ1-4 TRBD1
CAWSVGHPNSPLHF TGTGCCTGGAGTGTAGGACACCCCAATTCACCCCTCCACTTT TRBV30 . TRBJ1-6 .
CASSLAGGQGADTQYF TGCGCCAGCAGCTTGGCCGGTGGACAGGGGGCAGATACGCAGTATTTT TRBV5-1 . TRBJ2-3 TRBD1
CASSLSRVGTEAFF TGTGCCAGCAGCTTAAGCAGGGTGGGCACTGAAGCTTTCTTT TRBV7-2 . TRBJ1-1 .
CASSGDSPMNTEAFF TGTGCCAGCAGTGGGGACAGCCCCATGAACACTGAAGCTTTCTTT TRBV2 . TRBJ1-1 TRBD1
CASSVGGTVDEQYF TGCGCCAGCAGCGTAGGTGGGACAGTCGACGAGCAGTACTTC TRBV5-1 . TRBJ2-7 TRBD1
CASSQDSQGYTF TGTGCCAGCAGCCAAGATAGCCAGGGCTACACCTTC TRBV4-2 once TRBJ1-2 .
CASTQSGAGLAKNIQYF TGTGCCAGTACTCAATCAGGGGCAGGCCTAGCCAAAAACATTCAGTACTTC TRBV19 . TRBJ2-4 .
CASSLHQGVSSYEQYF TGCGCCAGCAGCCTCCACCAGGGGGTTAGCTCCTACGAGCAGTACTTC TRBV4-3 . TRBJ2-7 TRBD1
CASSVLEWGGEQYF TGTGCCAGCAGCGTCCTCGAGTGGGGAGGCGAGCAGTACTTC TRBV9 few TRBJ2-7 .
CASSLATGAEAFF TGTGCCAGCAGCTTGGCGACAGGCGCTGAAGCTTTCTTT TRBV5-6 . TRBJ1-1 .
CASSLQGFVTNEKLFF TGTGCCAGCAGTTTACAGGGGTTTGTCACTAATGAAAAACTGTTTTTT TRBV5-5 . TRBJ1-4 TRBD1
CASSWQGQVNTEAFF TGTGCCAGCAGTTGGCAGGGGCAGGTGAACACTGAAGCTTTCTTT TRBV6-5 once TRBJ1-1 .
CASSPGDRGVTGELFF TGCGCCAGCAGCCCGGGGGACAGGGGAGTGACCGGGGAGCTGTTTTTT TRBV5-1 once TRBJ2-2 TRBD1
CASSSVRGTPQFF TGTGCCAGCAGCTCCGTTCGTGGGACACCGCAGTTCTTC TRBV14 . TRBJ2-1 .
CARSQKEQGKNIQYF TGTGCCAGAAGCCAAAAGGAGCAGGGCAAAAACATTCAGTACTTC TRBV5-3 few TRBJ2-4 .
CASSLPGTVSSYEQYF TGTGCCAGCAGTTTACCCGGGACAGTTAGCTCCTACGAGCAGTACTTC TRBV28 . TRBJ2-7 TRBD1
CSVPTGVGEKLFF TGCAGCGTCCCGACAGGGGTGGGTGAAAAACTGTTTTTT TRBV29-1 . TRBJ1-4 TRBD1
CASSYPSGVGTDTQYF TGTGCCAGCAGTTACCCTAGCGGTGTCGGCACAGATACGCAGTATTTT TRBV6-5 . TRBJ2-3 TRBD2
CASSHPGQGTEQFF TGCGCCAGCAGCCATCCGGGACAGGGGACTGAGCAGTTCTTC TRBV4-1 . TRBJ2-1 TRBD1
CASSPRRATGELFF TGTGCCAGCAGTCCGCGGAGGGCTACCGGGGAGCTGTTTTTT TRBV27 . TRBJ2-2 .
CASSLGALVDTQYF TGTGCCAGCAGCTTGGGGGCGTTAGTAGATACGCAGTATTTT TRBV5-8 . TRBJ2-3 .
CASSLAPGLAGGTGELFF TGTGCCAGCAGCTTGGCTCCGGGACTAGCGGGGGGCACCGGGGAGCTGTTTTTT TRBV5-4 . TRBJ2-2 TRBD2
CASSGMEGWGNQPQHF TGTGCCAGCAGTGGAATGGAGGGTTGGGGCAATCAGCCCCAGCATTTT TRBV4-2 . TRBJ1-5 .
CASSQQGLAGGQDTQYF TGTGCCAGCAGCCAACAGGGGCTAGCGGGGGGGCAGGATACGCAGTATTTT TRBV4-2 . TRBJ2-3 TRBD2
CASSHLTGELFF TGCGCCAGCAGCCACCTCACCGGGGAGCTGTTTTTT TRBV4-1 few TRBJ2-2 .
CASRKPGTGYQPQHF TGTGCCAGCAGAAAACCCGGGACAGGGTATCAGCCCCAGCATTTT TRBV28 . TRBJ1-5 TRBD1
CASSQTSNQPQHF TGTGCCAGCAGCCAAACAAGCAATCAGCCCCAGCATTTT TRBV6-1 . TRBJ1-5 .